The T cell receptor (beta chain) described here comes from a study of cytomegalovirus exposure and HLA in healthy donors. Study results and limitations: The study flagged roughly 150 TCR beta chains as cytomegalovirus-associated.

This CDR3 is 15 amino acids long. With V trimmed by 5 bases and J by 6 bases, 9 bases remained unmatched. CDR1 SEHNR and CDR2 FQNEAQ come from the germline V gene (reference sequence). Primers for the PCR totalled 60 Vbeta and 13 Jbeta. Sequenced by immunoSEQ multiplex PCR; TCRdb stores in-frame clones only, minus some. The sample has more than 100,000 clones, about 73% seen once. Concerning this clone: Its target is unknown.

J is TRBJ1-4 and V is TRBV7-9, with 7 bases fitting TRBD1. The source material was PBMCs. The TCR comes from a woman in her twenties or thirties in good health and CMV-seropositive. CDR3 in amino acids: CASSLFGTADEKLFF. In DNA form, the CDR3 reads TGTGCCAGCAGCCTATTCGGGACAGCCGATGAAAAACTGTTTTTT.